This T cell receptor (beta chain) comes out of a study of shared clonotypes between healthy human individuals. Overall study: Three plates each covered CD4 naive and memory; CD8 naive two, CD8 memory one. Study-wide points: Clonotypes that were shared across a handful of donors made up approximately 5.1% of naive CD4 clonotypes.

Sequenced by immunoSEQ multiplex PCR; TCRdb stores in-frame clones only, minus some. Among about 1.5 million clones listed, roughly 96% were seen once. In the case of this clone: The antigen remains undetermined.

What was sequenced was naive CD4+ T cells sorted from blood. Subset of the sample: CD45RA+ positively selected. This sequence was found in a man aged 25-40 years in good health.

The CDR3 DNA reads TGTGCCAGCAGCTTAGCGGCTTCAGGGATGTACGAGCAGTACTTC. It is translated as CASSLAASGMYEQYF. The chain joins TRBV7-9 to TRBJ2-7; D possibly corresponds to TRBD1 (5 bases). V lost 0 bases to trimming and J lost 4 bases, with 13 bases between them. The V gene's germline CDR1 is SEHNR and CDR2 FQNEAQ (reference sequence). The CDR3 extends over 15 amino acids.